This T cell receptor beta chain emerged from a study of OX40 agonist ivuxolimab in advanced cancers. Study-wide points: CD4+ T cells averaged fewer expanded clones than CD8+ T cells.

Points on this clone: Antigen unknown.

The protocol was immunoSEQ multiplex PCR, while the TCRdb copy is restricted to in-frame clones and leaves out a portion. In the table there are under 70,000 clones, 80% to 90% of which are singletons. The sequences come from CD4+ or CD8+ T cells sorted from blood, collected in a trial of the OX40 agonist ivuxolimab. This receptor was obtained from an adult with an advanced solid tumor such as melanoma, head and neck, liver or kidney cancer.

Here the CDR3 DNA reads TGTGCCAGCAGTGAAAATTTAGGGATGTACGAGCAGTACTTC. It yields the protein CASSENLGMYEQYF. The chain uses TRBV6-1 and TRBJ2-7, with D hard to call. This CDR3 comprises 14 residues. V lost 2 bases, J lost 4 bases, and 12 bases lay in between. From germline, CDR1 is MNHNS and CDR2 SASEGT.